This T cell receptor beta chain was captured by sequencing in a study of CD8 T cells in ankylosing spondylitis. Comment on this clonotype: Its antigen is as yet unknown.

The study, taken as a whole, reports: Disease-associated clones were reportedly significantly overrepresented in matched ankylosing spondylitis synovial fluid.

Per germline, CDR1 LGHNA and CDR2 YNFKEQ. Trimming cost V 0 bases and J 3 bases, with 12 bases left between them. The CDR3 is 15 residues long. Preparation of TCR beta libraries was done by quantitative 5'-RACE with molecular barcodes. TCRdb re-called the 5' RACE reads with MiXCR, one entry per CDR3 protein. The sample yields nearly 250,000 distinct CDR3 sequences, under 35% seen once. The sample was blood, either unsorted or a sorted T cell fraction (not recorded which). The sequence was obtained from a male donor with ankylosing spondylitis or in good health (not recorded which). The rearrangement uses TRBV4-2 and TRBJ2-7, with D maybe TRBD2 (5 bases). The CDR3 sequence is CASSQELRAVYEQYF. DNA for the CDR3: TGTGCCAGCAGCCAAGAGTTGCGGGCTGTCTACGAGCAGTACTTC.